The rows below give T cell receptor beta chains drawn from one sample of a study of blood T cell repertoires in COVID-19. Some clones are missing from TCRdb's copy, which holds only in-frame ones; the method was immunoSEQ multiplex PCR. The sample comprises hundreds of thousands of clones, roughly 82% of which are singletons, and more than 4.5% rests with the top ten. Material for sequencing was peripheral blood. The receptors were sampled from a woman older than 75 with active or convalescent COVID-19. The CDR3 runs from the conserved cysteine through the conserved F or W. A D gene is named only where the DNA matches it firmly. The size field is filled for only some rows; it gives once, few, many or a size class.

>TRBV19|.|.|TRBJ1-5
TGTGCCAGTAGTATAGAGAACAGGTTCTTCAATCAGCCCCAGCATTTT
CASSIENRFFNQPQHF
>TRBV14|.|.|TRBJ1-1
TGTGCCAGCAGCCAAGTAACCACGAGCAACACTGAAGCTTTCTTT
CASSQVTTSNTEAFF
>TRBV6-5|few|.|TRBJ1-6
TGTGCCAGTCATGGGGCGGCTACTCATAATTCACCCCTCCACTTT
CASHGAATHNSPLHF
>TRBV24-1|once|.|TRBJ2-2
TGTGCCACTAAGTCTGGAGGGGAGAGAACCGGGGAGCTGTTTTTT
CATKSGGERTGELFF
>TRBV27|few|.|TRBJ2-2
TGTGCCAGCAGTTTAAGGGGCAACACCGGGGAGCTGTTTTTT
CASSLRGNTGELFF
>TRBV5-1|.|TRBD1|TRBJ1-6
TGCGCCAGCAGCTTGGACAGGGGTACTAATTCACCCCTCCACTTT
CASSLDRGTNSPLHF
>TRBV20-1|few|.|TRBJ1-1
TGCAGTGCTAGTAATTCGGACAAACTTTCCTTT
CSASNSDKLSF
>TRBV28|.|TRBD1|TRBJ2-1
TGTGCCAGCAGTTTCCCGGGACAGGGAGGGTTTGGGCAGTTCTTC
CASSFPGQGGFGQFF
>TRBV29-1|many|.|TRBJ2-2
TGCAGCGTGGGGGGTATAGGGGAGCTGTTTTTT
CSVGGIGELFF
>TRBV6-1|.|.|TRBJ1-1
TGTGCCAGCAGTGAAGTGATAGGGGACACTGAAGCTTTCTTT
CASSEVIGDTEAFF
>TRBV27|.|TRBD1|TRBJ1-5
TGTGCCAGCAGTCCCCCCGCGGGACAGGGTGGCAATCAGCCCCAGCATTTT
CASSPPAGQGGNQPQHF
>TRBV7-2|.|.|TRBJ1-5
TGTGCCAGCAGCTTGTCAGTGGATCAGCCCCAGCATTTT
CASSLSVDQPQHF
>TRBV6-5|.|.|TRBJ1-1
TGTGCCAGCAGATTTAATTATGAAGCTTTCTTT
CASRFNYEAFF
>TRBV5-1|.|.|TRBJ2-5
TGCGCCAGCAATGGGCAGGGAAGCGTGGAGACCCAGTACTTC
CASNGQGSVETQYF
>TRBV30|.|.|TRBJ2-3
TGTGCCTGGAGTGTCCGTTCCACAGATACGCAGTATTTT
CAWSVRSTDTQYF
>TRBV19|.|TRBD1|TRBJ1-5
TGTGCCAGTAGTACGCGGACAGGGCAGGGCAATCAGCCCCAGCATTTT
CASSTRTGQGNQPQHF
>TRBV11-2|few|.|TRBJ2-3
TGTGCCAGCAGCCCCGGTTCAACCAGCACAGATACGCAGTATTTT
CASSPGSTSTDTQYF
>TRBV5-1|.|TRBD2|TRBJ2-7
TGCGCCAGCAGCCCAGTAGCGGGTAGCTCCTACGAGCAGTACTTC
CASSPVAGSSYEQYF
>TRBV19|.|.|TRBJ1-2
TGTGCCAGTGGGAGGTCCAGGGAAAGTGGCTACACCTTC
CASGRSRESGYTF
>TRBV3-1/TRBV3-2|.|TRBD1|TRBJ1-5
TGTGCCAGCAGCCAATGGACAGGGGGCAATCAGCCCCAGCATTTT
CASSQWTGGNQPQHF
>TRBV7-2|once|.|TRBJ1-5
TGTGCCAGCAGCTTAGACGGGGGTGCGAATCAGCCCCAGCATTTT
CASSLDGGANQPQHF
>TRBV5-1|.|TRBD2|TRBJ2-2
TGCGCCAGCAGCCGAGCTGGACTAGCGGGAGCGGATGGGGAGCTGTTTTTT
CASSRAGLAGADGELFF
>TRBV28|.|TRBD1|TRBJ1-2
TGTGCCAGCAGTTTACAGGGGGCGCCTAGGTATGGCTACACCTTC
CASSLQGAPRYGYTF
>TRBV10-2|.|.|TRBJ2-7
TGCGCCAGCGTCAGGACTACTGCGGGTGGTGAGCAGTACTTC
CASVRTTAGGEQYF
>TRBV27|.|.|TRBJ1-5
TGTGCCAGCAGTGCTCGACTGAGCAATCAGCCCCAGCATTTT
CASSARLSNQPQHF
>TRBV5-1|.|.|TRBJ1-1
TGCGCCAGCAGCTCCTTAACAAACATGAACACTGAAGCTTTCTTT
CASSSLTNMNTEAFF
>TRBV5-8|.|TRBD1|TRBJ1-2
TGTGCCAGCAGCTTACCGGGACAGGGCAAGAATGGCTACACCTTC
CASSLPGQGKNGYTF
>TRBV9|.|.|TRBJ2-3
TGTGCCAGCAGCGTAGGTCCGGCGACTAGCACAGATACGCAGTATTTT
CASSVGPATSTDTQYF
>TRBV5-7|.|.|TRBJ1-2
TGTGCCAGCAGCTTGGGTTTGAGGGCGTCCCAAGCTGGCTACACCTTC
CASSLGLRASQAGYTF
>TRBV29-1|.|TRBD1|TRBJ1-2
TGCAGCGTGACCGACAGGGTCCATGGCTACACCTTC
CSVTDRVHGYTF
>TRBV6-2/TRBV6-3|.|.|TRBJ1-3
TGTGCCAGCAGTTTACGGAGCTCTGGAAACACCATATATTTT
CASSLRSSGNTIYF
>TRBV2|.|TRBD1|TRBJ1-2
TGTGCCAGCAGTATAACAGGGGGCTCGGATGGCTACACCTTC
CASSITGGSDGYTF
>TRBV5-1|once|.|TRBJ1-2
TGCGCCAGCAGCTTGACGATGGACAGAAACTATGGCTACACCTTC
CASSLTMDRNYGYTF
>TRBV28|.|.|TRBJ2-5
TGTGCCACCCATCCCACGTCGGAGGGTCCTTCGCTCCAGTACTTC
CATHPTSEGPSLQYF
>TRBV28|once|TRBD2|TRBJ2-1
TGTGCCAGCAGTACCCCGGGACTAGAGAATGAGCAGTTCTTC
CASSTPGLENEQFF
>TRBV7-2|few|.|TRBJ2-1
TGTGCCAGCAGCTTACAGATCTCCTACAATGAGCAGTTCTTC
CASSLQISYNEQFF
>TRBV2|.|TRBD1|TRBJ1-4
TGTGCCAGTACCGGGACAGGAAATGAAAAACTGTTTTTT
CASTGTGNEKLFF
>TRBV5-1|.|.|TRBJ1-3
TGCGCCAGCAGCCCCTCGGCGCGGAGCTCTGGAAACACCATATATTTT
CASSPSARSSGNTIYF
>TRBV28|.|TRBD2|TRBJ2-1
TGTGCCAGCAGTTTTGGACTAGCGGGGATCAATGAGCAGTTCTTC
CASSFGLAGINEQFF
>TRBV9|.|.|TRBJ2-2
TGTGCCAGCAGCGTAGACGAGTGGACCGGGGAGCTGTTTTTT
CASSVDEWTGELFF
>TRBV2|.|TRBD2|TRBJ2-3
TGTGCCAGCGCGACCGGGAGGGAGGGCACAAGCACAGATACGCAGTATTTT
CASATGREGTSTDTQYF
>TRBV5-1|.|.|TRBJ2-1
TGCGCCAGCAGCTTGGACGGGGTTGGAGGTTACAATGAGCAGTTCTTC
CASSLDGVGGYNEQFF
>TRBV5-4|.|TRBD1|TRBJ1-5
TGTGCCAGCAGCTTCGGGACAGGGGGCAATCAGCCCCAGCATTTT
CASSFGTGGNQPQHF
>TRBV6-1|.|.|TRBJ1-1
TGTGCCAGCAGTGAGGTCTATGAGGACACTGAAGCTTTCTTT
CASSEVYEDTEAFF
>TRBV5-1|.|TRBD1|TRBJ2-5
TGCGCCAGCAGCTCCAGGACAGGGACGGGTGAGACCCAGTACTTC
CASSSRTGTGETQYF
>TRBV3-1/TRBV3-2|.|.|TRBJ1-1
TGTGCCAGCAGCCCCCAGGGTAACACTGAAGCTTTCTTT
CASSPQGNTEAFF
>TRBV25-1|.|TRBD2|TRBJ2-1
TGTGCCAGCACTCACCTGGCTAGCGGGAGTGAGCAGTTCTTC
CASTHLASGSEQFF
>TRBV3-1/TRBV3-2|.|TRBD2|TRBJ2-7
TGTGCCAGCAGCCTTCGACTAGCGGACTACGAGCAGTACTTC
CASSLRLADYEQYF
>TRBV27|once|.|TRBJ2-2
TGTGCCAGCAGTTTATCTCGGACTCTACATCTCGGGGAGCTGTTTTTT
CASSLSRTLHLGELFF
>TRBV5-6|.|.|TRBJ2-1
TGTGCCAGCGGACAATGGGCGTTTGAGCAGTTCTTC
CASGQWAFEQFF
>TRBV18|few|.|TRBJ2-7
TGTGCCAGCTCTGGGGCCGGGGGGCAGGGCGGCGAGCAGTACTTC
CASSGAGGQGGEQYF
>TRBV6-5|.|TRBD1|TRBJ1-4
TGTGCCAGCAGTTACGGGACAGGCACTGAAAAACTGTTTTTT
CASSYGTGTEKLFF
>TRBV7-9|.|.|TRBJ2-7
TGTGCCAGCAGCTCCTCAGGGTTCGCCTACGAGCAGTACTTC
CASSSSGFAYEQYF
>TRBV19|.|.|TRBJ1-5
TGTGCCAGTAGCCCTTCCGGACATCCCAGTGACCAGCCCCAGCATTTT
CASSPSGHPSDQPQHF
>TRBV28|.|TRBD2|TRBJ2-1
TGTGCCAGCAGCCGACAAGGGGCGGGGGACCCCCCGGAGCAGTTCTTC
CASSRQGAGDPPEQFF
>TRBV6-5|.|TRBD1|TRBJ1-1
TGTGCCAGCAGTTCCTGGACAGGAGGTTACACTGAAGCTTTCTTT
CASSSWTGGYTEAFF
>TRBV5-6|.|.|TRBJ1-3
TGTGCCAGCAGCTTGTTAGGGACAACGAGCTCTGGAAACACCATATATTTT
CASSLLGTTSSGNTIYF
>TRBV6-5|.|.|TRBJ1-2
TGTGCCAGCAGTCGACAGCAATATGGCTACACCTTC
CASSRQQYGYTF